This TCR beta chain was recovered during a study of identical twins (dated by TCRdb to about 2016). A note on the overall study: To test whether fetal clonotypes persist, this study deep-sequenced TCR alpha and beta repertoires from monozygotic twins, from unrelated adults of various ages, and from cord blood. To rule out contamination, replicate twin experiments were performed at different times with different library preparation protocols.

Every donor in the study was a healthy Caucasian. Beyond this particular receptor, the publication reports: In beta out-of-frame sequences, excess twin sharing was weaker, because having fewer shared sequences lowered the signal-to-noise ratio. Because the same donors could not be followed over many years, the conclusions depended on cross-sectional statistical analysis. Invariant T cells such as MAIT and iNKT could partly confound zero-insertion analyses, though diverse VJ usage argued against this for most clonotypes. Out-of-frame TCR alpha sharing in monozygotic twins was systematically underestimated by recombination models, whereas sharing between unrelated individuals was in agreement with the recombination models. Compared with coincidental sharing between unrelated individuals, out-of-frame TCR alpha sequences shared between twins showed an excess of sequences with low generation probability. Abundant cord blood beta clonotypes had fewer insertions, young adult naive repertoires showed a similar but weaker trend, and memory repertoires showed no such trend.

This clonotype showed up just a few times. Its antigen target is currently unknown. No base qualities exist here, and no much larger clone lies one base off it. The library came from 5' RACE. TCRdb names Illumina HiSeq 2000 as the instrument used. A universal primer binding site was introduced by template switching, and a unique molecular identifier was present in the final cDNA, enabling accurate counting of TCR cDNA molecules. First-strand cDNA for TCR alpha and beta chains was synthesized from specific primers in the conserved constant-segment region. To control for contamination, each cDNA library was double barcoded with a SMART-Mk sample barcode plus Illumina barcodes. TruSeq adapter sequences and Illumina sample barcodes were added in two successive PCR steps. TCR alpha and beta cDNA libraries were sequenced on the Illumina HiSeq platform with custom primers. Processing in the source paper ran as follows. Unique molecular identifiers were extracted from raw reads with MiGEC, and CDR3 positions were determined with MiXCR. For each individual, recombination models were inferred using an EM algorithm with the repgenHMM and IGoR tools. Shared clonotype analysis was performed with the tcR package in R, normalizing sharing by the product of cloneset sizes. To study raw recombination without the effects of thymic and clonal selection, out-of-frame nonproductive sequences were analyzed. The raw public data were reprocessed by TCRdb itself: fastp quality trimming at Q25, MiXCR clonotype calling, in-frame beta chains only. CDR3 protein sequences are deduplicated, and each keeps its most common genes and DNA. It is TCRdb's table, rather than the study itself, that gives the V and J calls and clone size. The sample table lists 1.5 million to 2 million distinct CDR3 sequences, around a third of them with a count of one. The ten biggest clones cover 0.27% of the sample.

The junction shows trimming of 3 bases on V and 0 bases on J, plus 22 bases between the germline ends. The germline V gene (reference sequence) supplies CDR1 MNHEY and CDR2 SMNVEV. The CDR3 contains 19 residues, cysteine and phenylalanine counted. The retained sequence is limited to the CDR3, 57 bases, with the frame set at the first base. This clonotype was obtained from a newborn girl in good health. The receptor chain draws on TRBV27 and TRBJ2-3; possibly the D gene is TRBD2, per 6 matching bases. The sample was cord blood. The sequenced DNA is TGTGCCAGCAGTTTGTCCCTAGGTGGGCTAGCGCGCAGCACAGATACGCAGTATTTT. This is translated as CASSLSLGGLARSTDTQYF.